These 30 T cell receptor beta chains originate from one sample sequenced in a study of cytomegalovirus exposure and HLA in healthy donors. The primer mix had 60 Vbeta and 13 Jbeta primers. Clones were read by immunoSEQ multiplex PCR, and TCRdb kept only the in-frame ones, dropping some. Here the sample spans 180,000 or so clones, 75% to 80% being singletons. Material for sequencing was PBMCs. The receptors here all came from a female donor in good health and CMV-seronegative.

V and J are TRBV15 and TRBJ1-6; perhaps TRBD1 as D (5 bases). The V gene's germline CDR1 is LNHNV and CDR2 YYDKDF (reference sequence). Trimming removed 3 bases at V and 9 bases at J, with 9 bases between. This CDR3 is built from 13 residues. The CDR3 is CATSRGLSSPLHF. The CDR3 region has the DNA TGTGCCACCAGCAGGGGGCTTAGTTCACCCCTCCACTTT.

The chain recombines TRBV7-3 with TRBJ2-3; D may be TRBD1 (6 bases). This CDR3 spans 14 amino acids. Germline V lookup: CDR1 SGHTA, CDR2 FQGTGA. V was shortened by 5 bases and J by 2 bases, with 11 bases between the two germline ends. The CDR3 nucleotides read TGTGCCAGCAGCCGGGGACAAGTCACAGATACGCAGTATTTT. This gives the protein CASSRGQVTDTQYF. The full variable domain, its missing parts supplied by reference TRBV7-3 and TRBJ2-3, is GAGVSQTPSNKVTEKGKYVELRCDPISGHTALYWYRQSLGQGPEFLIYFQGTGAADDSGLPNDRFFAVRPEGSVSTLKIQRTERGDSAVYLCASSRGQVTDTQYFGPGTRLTVL.

The rearrangement links TRBV25-1 to TRBJ2-6, with a possible D match to TRBD1 (6 bases). CDR1 MGHDK and CDR2 SYGVNS come from the germline V gene. This CDR3 region has 15 residues. The germline V and J ends were trimmed by 4 bases and 2 bases, with 9 bases remaining between them. The CDR3 here is CASSGGLPGANVLTF. Here the CDR3 DNA reads TGTGCCAGCAGTGGGGGGCTACCTGGGGCCAACGTCCTGACTTTC.

CDR3 region: CAWSVKRGSVNQPQHF. CDR3 coding DNA: TGTGCCTGGAGTGTAAAAAGAGGGTCAGTTAATCAGCCCCAGCATTTT. V is TRBV30 and J is TRBJ1-5; D ambiguous. V lost 0 bases and J lost 4, with 16 bases in between. This CDR3 is built from 16 residues. CDR1 GTSNPN and CDR2 SVGIG come from the germline V gene (reference sequence).

This chain connects TRBV5-1 to TRBJ2-6; D unclear. Germline CDR1 reads SGHRS; CDR2 reads YFSETQ. The CDR3 has 18 amino acids. Trimming took off 0 bases at V and 0 bases at J, with 13 bases between the two ends. CDR3 protein: CASSLASVALSGANVLTF. The CDR3 DNA is TGCGCCAGCAGCTTGGCGTCTGTGGCCCTCTCTGGGGCCAACGTCCTGACTTTC.

V is TRBV7-2 and J is TRBJ2-1, with 7 positions matching TRBD1. Germline V CDR1 and CDR2: SGHTA, FQGNSA. V dropped 5 bases and J dropped 1; count of bases not matched to a gene: 5. The CDR3 is 15 amino acids. This CDR3 is CASSLQGLSYNEQFF. The CDR3 nucleotides are TGTGCCAGCAGCCTACAGGGGTTATCCTACAATGAGCAGTTCTTC.

V and J are TRBV15 and TRBJ2-3; TRBD2 matches 7 bases. After removal of 7 bases from V and 1 base from J, the junction contained 8 bases not matched to a gene. The CDR3 consists of 15 residues. Germline CDR1 is LNHNV and CDR2 is YYDKDF (reference sequence). The DNA of the CDR3 is TGTGCCACCAAGGCAGCGGGGTTGGGCACAGATACGCAGTATTTT. Translated: CATKAAGLGTDTQYF.

The chain joins TRBV29-1 to TRBJ1-2; D ambiguous. CDR3 length equals 15 residues. Germline-derived CDR1 and CDR2 are SQVTM and ANQGSEA. Trimming removed 0 bases at V and 2 bases at J, with 13 bases between. In DNA, the CDR3 is TGCAGCGTTGAAGAGGTATCTAGAAACAACTATGGCTACACCTTC. Its protein is CSVEEVSRNNYGYTF.

V and J are TRBV4-1 and TRBJ2-1, with 13 bases fitting TRBD2. CDR1 is MGHRA and CDR2 is YSYEKL in the germline V gene. The ends lost 4 bases at V and 3 bases at J; junction bases unmatched: 6. The CDR3 is 17 residues long. The DNA for the CDR3 is TGCGCCAGCAGCCGAGGGGGACTAGCGGGGATCTACAATGAGCAGTTCTTC. This translates into CASSRGGLAGIYNEQFF.

The chain is built from TRBV9 and TRBJ1-1, with D maybe TRBD1 (6 bases). The CDR3 has 14 amino acids. Germline values: CDR1 SGDLS, CDR2 YYNGEE. Trimming cost V 0 bases and J 4 bases, with 10 bases left between them. CDR3 amino acids: CASSVVQGGTEAFF. The CDR3 nucleotides are TGTGCCAGCAGCGTAGTACAGGGTGGCACTGAAGCTTTCTTT.

The table lists this clone with a count of one. This chain uses TRBV7-3 with TRBJ2-2, with D perhaps TRBD2 (5 bases). The CDR3 is 15 amino acids. Trimming pared 5 bases from V and 8 bases from J, leaving 18 bases between. Germline loops: CDR1 SGHTA, CDR2 FQGTGA. CDR3 nucleotides: TGTGCCAGCAGCCCCCGGCCTTTGAGGGCGGGGGAGCTGTTTTTT. Translating it yields CASSPRPLRAGELFF.

As for this clone: Germline is not matched at one junction end, which may reflect a read error. V and J are TRBV29-1 and TRBJ2-3; 12 bases are a match to TRBD2. Germline V gene lookup returns CDR1 SQVTM and CDR2 ANQGSEA. The CDR3 sequence is 15 residues long. The CDR3 sequence: CSSRRGLAGTDTQCF. The CDR3 bases are TGCAGCTCTAGACGTGGACTAGCGGGGACAGATACGCAGTGTTTT.

The chain carries TRBV6-5 and TRBJ1-4; D is unclear. CDR1 is MNHEY, CDR2 SVGAGI, per germline. The CDR3 is 15 amino acids. V was clipped by 0 bases and J by 8 bases, with 13 bases between them. This chain's CDR3 is CASSYSGRVEEKLFF. As DNA, the CDR3 is TGTGCCAGCAGTTACTCGGGTCGGGTGGAGGAAAAACTGTTTTTT.

The CDR3 region is CASSQEASGQETQYF. The CDR3, as DNA: TGTGCCAGCAGCCAAGAGGCTAGCGGACAAGAGACCCAGTACTTC. The chain is built from TRBV4-2 and TRBJ2-5, with 7 bases aligning to TRBD2. The ends lost 0 bases at V and 2 bases at J; junction bases unmatched: 3. CDR1 LGHNA and CDR2 YNFKEQ come from the germline V gene. This CDR3 contains 15 residues.

This clone turned up a few times. V and J are TRBV4-2 and TRBJ2-5, with 9 bases matching TRBD1. The DNA end favors TRBJ2-7, so the J call may be wrong. This CDR3 has 15 residues. CDR1 LGHNA and CDR2 YNFKEQ come from the germline V gene. The CDR3 here is CASSQLDRGPNEQYF. The DNA for the CDR3 is TGTGCCAGCAGCCAATTGGACAGGGGTCCGAACGAGCAGTACTTC.

CDR3 sequence: CASSPGQLAGGYTF. Here the CDR3 DNA reads TGCGCCAGCAGCCCGGGACAGTTGGCAGGTGGCTACACCTTC. The chain employs TRBV5-1 and TRBJ1-2; 7 bases fit TRBD1. Looked up from germline, CDR1 is SGHRS and CDR2 is YFSETQ. J lost 7 bases, V lost 4 bases, and 10 bases had no gene match. The CDR3 totals 14 residues.

The J gene is TRBJ2-5, the V gene TRBV10-1, with 7 bases aligning to TRBD1. J gave up 2 bases and V 6 bases, and 12 bases lay outside the gene matches. Germline V CDR1 and CDR2: WNHNN, SYGVQD (reference sequence). CDR3 length: 16 amino acids. In DNA, the CDR3 is TGCGCCAGCAGGCTTGAACAGGGGCCGATACAAGAGACCCAGTACTTC. Translating it yields CASRLEQGPIQETQYF.

The chain recombines TRBV30 with TRBJ2-3; 7 bases line up with TRBD1. CDR1 and CDR2 from the germline V gene are GTSNPN and SVGIG (reference sequence). This CDR3 contains 14 residues. V dropped 8 bases and J dropped 3; count of bases not matched to a gene: 11. The CDR3 sequence is CATQRGLGTDTQYF. CDR3 DNA sequence: TGTGCCACCCAAAGGGGGCTAGGTACAGATACGCAGTATTTT.

V is TRBV2 and J is TRBJ1-1, with TRBD1 matching over 7 bases. The CDR3 runs 14 residues. The V segment lost 6 bases and the J segment 4 bases; nucleotides outside the gene matches: 8. The germline V gene has CDR1 SNHLY and CDR2 FYNNEI. DNA of the CDR3: TGTGCCAGCAGGGCGGCAGGGGGAGGCACTGAAGCTTTCTTT. Residues: CASRAAGGGTEAFF. The full variable domain, in which reference TRBV2 and TRBJ1-1 provide the parts outside the CDR3, is EPEVTQTPSHQVTQMGQEVILRCVPISNHLYFYWYRQILGQKVEFLVSFYNNEISEKSEIFDDQFSVERPDGSNFTLKIRSTKLEDSAMYFCASRAAGGGTEAFFGQGTRLTVV.

In regard to this clone: In the same sample, other DNA sequences code for this CDR3. The chain recombines TRBV9 with TRBJ2-2, with 9 bases lining up with TRBD2. Trimming removed 0 bases from V and 5 bases from J; junction bases left unmatched: 5. The CDR3 runs 16 residues. CDR1 and CDR2 from the germline V gene are SGDLS and YYNGEE. CDR3 region: CASSVGGGRGTGELFF. The CDR3 DNA sequence: TGTGCCAGCAGCGTAGGAGGCGGGAGGGGGACCGGGGAGCTGTTTTTT.

J is TRBJ1-3 and V is TRBV28; TRBD1 is a possible D gene (5 bases). V was clipped by 6 bases and J by 4 bases, with 7 bases between them. Germline V CDR1 and CDR2: MDHEN, SYDVKM. This CDR3 is 12 amino acids long. CDR3 bases: TGTGCCAGCAGGACAGACGGAAACACCATATATTTT. As protein: CASRTDGNTIYF.

The chain carries TRBV15 and TRBJ2-7; 10 positions agree with TRBD1. The junction had 2 bases not matched to a gene; V was cut back by 1 base and J by 2 bases. Per germline, CDR1 LNHNV and CDR2 YYDKDF (reference sequence). The CDR3 has 15 residues. CDR3 loop: CATSRGGQGAYEQYF. The CDR3 DNA is TGTGCCACCAGCAGAGGTGGACAGGGGGCCTACGAGCAGTACTTC.

The sample holds a few counts of this clone. The chain couples TRBV7-3 to TRBJ2-2, with 10 bases aligning to TRBD2. The germline V gene encodes CDR1 SGHTA and CDR2 FQGTGA. The CDR3 extends over 22 amino acids. The trim removed 1 base at V and 0 bases at J, leaving 17 bases unmatched. The CDR3 loop reads CASSLRPPGIAGGLSNTGELFF. The CDR3 nucleotides read TGTGCCAGCAGCTTAAGGCCCCCGGGGATAGCGGGGGGTCTATCGAACACCGGGGAGCTGTTTTTT.

Points on this clone: Germline and junction disagree at one end, which may indicate a read error. This chain uses TRBV7-9 with TRBJ2-1, with a weak D call TRBD2 (5 bases). The CDR3 has 15 residues. Per germline, CDR1 SEHNR and CDR2 FQNEAQ (reference sequence). CDR3 nucleotide sequence: TGTTCCAGCAGCCGAGCGGTTCCCTCCTACAATGAGCAGTTCTTC. Its translation is CSSSRAVPSYNEQFF. The full variable domain, completed using reference TRBV7-9 and TRBJ2-1, is DTGVSQNPRHKITKRGQNVTFRCDPISEHNRLYWYRQTLGQGPEFLTYFQNEAQLEKSRLLSDRFSAERPKGSFSTLEIQRTEQGDSAMYLCSSSRAVPSYNEQFFGPGTRLTVL.

The CDR3 DNA follows: TGTGCCATCAGTGGAGGGACAGGGGGCGCAGGTGCAGATACGCAGTATTTT. This gives the protein CAISGGTGGAGADTQYF. The chain employs TRBV10-3 and TRBJ2-3; the match to TRBD1 covers 12 bases. Germline values: CDR1 ENHRY, CDR2 SYGVKD. V dropped 4 bases and J dropped 4; count of bases not matched to a gene: 9. The CDR3 sequence is 17 residues long.

The rearrangement links TRBV27 to TRBJ2-1, with a weak D call TRBD1 (6 bases). The germline CDR1 and CDR2 sequences are MNHEY and SMNVEV (reference sequence). V shed 6 bases and J shed 3 bases, with 15 bases lying between them. The CDR3 sequence is 15 residues long. The CDR3 DNA reads as TGTGCCAGCAGCCAGGGGACCTCCAACTACAATGAGCAGTTCTTC. Translated, it gives CASSQGTSNYNEQFF.

As DNA, the CDR3 is TGTGCCAGCAGTTCTATACCCGACAGTCAGCCCCAGCATTTT. Translating it yields CASSSIPDSQPQHF. V gene TRBV27 combines with J gene TRBJ1-5, with D possibly matching TRBD1 (5 bases). Germline V gene sequence: CDR1 MNHEY, CDR2 SMNVEV (reference sequence). The CDR3 sequence is 14 residues long. V was trimmed by 4 bases and J by 6 bases, leaving 13 bases between them.

The chain joins TRBV29-1 to TRBJ2-1, with D maybe TRBD1 (6 bases). The germline V and J ends were trimmed by 3 bases and 7 bases, with 13 bases remaining between them. This CDR3 region has 13 residues. Germline lookup yields CDR1 SQVTM and CDR2 ANQGSEA. This chain's CDR3 is CSVELDSWNEQFF. In DNA form, the CDR3 reads TGCAGCGTTGAGCTGGACAGTTGGAATGAGCAGTTCTTC.

The chain uses TRBV30 and TRBJ1-1; 7 nucleotides align to TRBD1. Germline lookup yields CDR1 GTSNPN and CDR2 SVGIG (reference sequence). V shed 0 bases and J 3 bases; nucleotides not matched to a gene: 10. The CDR3 covers 16 residues. The CDR3 DNA sequence: TGTGCCTGGAGTGTACGTCTTGGCAGGGGGTACACTGAAGCTTTCTTT. This translates into CAWSVRLGRGYTEAFF.

A word on this clone: This specimen includes other DNA sequences encoding the same CDR3. The chain links TRBV19 to TRBJ1-5; possible D gene TRBD1, 6 bases. Germline loops: CDR1 LNHDA, CDR2 SQIVND (reference sequence). This CDR3 region has 13 residues. Trimming took off 3 bases at V and 7 bases at J, with 10 bases between the two ends. The CDR3 region has the DNA TGTGCCAGTAGTATTGGGGGCGGACAGCCCCAGCATTTT. Its protein product is CASSIGGGQPQHF. Looking up the rest from reference TRBV19 and TRBJ1-5 gives the full variable domain: DGGITQSPKYLFRKEGQNVTLSCEQNLNHDAMYWYRQDPGQGLRLIYYSQIVNDFQKGDIAEGYSVSREKKESFPLTVTSAQKNPTAFYLCASSIGGGQPQHFGDGTRLSIL.